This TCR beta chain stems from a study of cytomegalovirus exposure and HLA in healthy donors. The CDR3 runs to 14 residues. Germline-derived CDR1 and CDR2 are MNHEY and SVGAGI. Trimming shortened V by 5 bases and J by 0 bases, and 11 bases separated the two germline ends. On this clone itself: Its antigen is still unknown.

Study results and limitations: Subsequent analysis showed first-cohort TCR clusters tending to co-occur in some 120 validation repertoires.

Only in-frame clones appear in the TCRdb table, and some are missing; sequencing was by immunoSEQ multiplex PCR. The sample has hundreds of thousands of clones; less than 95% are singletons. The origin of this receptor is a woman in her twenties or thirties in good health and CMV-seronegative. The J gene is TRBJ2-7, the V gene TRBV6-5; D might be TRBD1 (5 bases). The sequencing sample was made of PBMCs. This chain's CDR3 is CASSQPDTSYEQYF. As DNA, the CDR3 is TGTGCCAGCAGTCAACCGGACACCTCCTACGAGCAGTACTTC.